Following are 25 T cell receptor beta chains from one sample sequenced in a study of OX40 agonist ivuxolimab in advanced cancers. Profiled with immunoSEQ multiplex PCR; TCRdb holds only in-frame clones, not every one. The data hold some 150,000 clones, with approximately 90% observed a single time. Source: CD4+ or CD8+ T cells sorted from blood, taken in a trial of the OX40 agonist ivuxolimab. Source of these receptors: an adult with an advanced solid tumor such as melanoma, head and neck, liver or kidney cancer.

V and J are TRBV15 and TRBJ1-4; D is ambiguous. Germline CDR1 LNHNV, CDR2 YYDKDF (reference sequence). V was cut by 4 bases and J by 5 bases, with 8 bases left in between. There are 13 residues in the CDR3. This chain's CDR3 is CATSKGPNEKLFF. As DNA, the CDR3 is TGTGCCACCAGCAAAGGACCAAATGAAAAACTGTTTTTT. The full variable domain, in which reference TRBV15 and TRBJ1-4 provide the parts outside the CDR3, is DAMVIQNPRYQVTQFGKPVTLSCSQTLNHNVMYWYQQKSSQAPKLLFHYYDKDFNNEADTPDNFQSRRPNTSFCFLDIRSPGLGDTAMYLCATSKGPNEKLFFGSGTQLSVL.

The chain links TRBV28 to TRBJ2-5; possibly TRBD2 for D (5 bases). Germline CDR1 is MDHEN and CDR2 is SYDVKM. V gave up 5 bases and J gave up 1 base, with 8 bases separating them. There are 13 residues in the CDR3. CDR3 nucleotide sequence: TGTGCCAGCAGTCGGGGAGCCCAAGAGACCCAGTACTTC. It yields the protein CASSRGAQETQYF.

CDR3 region: CASSPRGGTTSTGELFF. CDR3 bases: TGTGCCAGCAGCCCAAGGGGAGGGACAACGAGTACCGGGGAGCTGTTTTTT. This chain links TRBV11-2 with TRBJ2-2; a possible D gene is TRBD2 (7 bases). Per germline, CDR1 SGHAT and CDR2 FQNNGV. There are 17 residues in the CDR3. The V and J ends lost 5 bases and 5 bases respectively, with 21 bases between them.

V gene TRBV5-6 combines with J gene TRBJ2-7; possible D gene TRBD1, 6 bases. This CDR3 contains 14 residues. The V end was cut by 2 bases, the J end by 3 bases, with 12 bases between. The germline V gene encodes CDR1 SGHDT and CDR2 YYEEEE. The CDR3 region is CASSLGQTIYEQYF. CDR3 bases: TGTGCCAGCAGCTTAGGACAGACCATCTACGAGCAGTACTTC. Drawing the rest from reference TRBV5-6 and TRBJ2-7, the complete variable domain is DAGVTQSPTHLIKTRGQQVTLRCSPKSGHDTVSWYQQALGQGPQFIFQYYEEEERQRGNFPDRFSGHQFPNYSSELNVNALLLGDSALYLCASSLGQTIYEQYFGPGTRLTVT.

This chain connects TRBV25-1 to TRBJ2-7, with 8 positions matching TRBD1. Germline assignment: CDR1 MGHDK and CDR2 SYGVNS. The V and J ends lost 4 bases and 1 base, in that order; junction bases with no gene match: 3. This CDR3 has 14 amino acids. CDR3 sequence: CASSGDRTSYEQYF. CDR3 coding DNA: TGTGCCAGCAGTGGGGACAGGACTTCCTACGAGCAGTACTTC.

The chain joins TRBV6-5 to TRBJ2-1; the match to TRBD2 covers 8 bases. The ends lost 6 bases at V and 6 bases at J; junction bases unmatched: 10. CDR3 size: 15 residues. CDR1 and CDR2 from the germline V gene are MNHEY and SVGAGI. CDR3 residues: CASSLGLAGGNEQFF. CDR3 nucleotides: TGTGCCAGCAGCCTCGGACTAGCAGGCGGCAATGAGCAGTTCTTC.

The chain combines TRBV7-2 with TRBJ2-5; TRBD1 matches 9 bases. This CDR3 comprises 14 residues. From germline, CDR1 is SGHTA and CDR2 FQGNSA. The V gene end was trimmed by 5 bases and the J gene end by 5 bases; junction bases not matched to a gene: 6. The CDR3 here is CASSPFDRGETQYF. The CDR3 DNA follows: TGTGCCAGCAGCCCCTTCGACAGGGGGGAGACCCAGTACTTC.

The V gene is TRBV29-1, the J gene TRBJ1-5; D call uncertain. Germline V lookup: CDR1 SQVTM, CDR2 ANQGSEA. The CDR3 loop spans 15 amino acids. Trimming stripped 5 bases from V and 4 bases from J, with 18 bases between. The CDR3 region is CSVRVSQAPNQPQHF. The CDR3 DNA sequence: TGCAGCGTTAGGGTATCGCAGGCCCCGAATCAGCCCCAGCATTTT.

The chain couples TRBV5-4 to TRBJ1-6, with TRBD1 matching over 7 bases. Germline CDR1 SGHNT, CDR2 YYREEE (reference sequence). V was clipped by 4 bases and J by 7 bases; unmatched bases: 8. The CDR3 totals 15 residues. CDR3 nucleotide sequence: TGTGCCAGCAGCCCCGATGGAGGGGGCAATTCACCCCTCCACTTT. This translates into CASSPDGGGNSPLHF.

The gene calls are TRBV5-8 and TRBJ1-5, with a tentative D call TRBD1 (6 bases). Between the trimmed V and J ends, which lost 0 bases and 5 bases, there was a span of 6 bases. This CDR3 has 13 residues. Germline-derived CDR1 and CDR2 are SGHTS and YDEGEE. The CDR3 sequence: CASSLGQDQPQHF. The CDR3 DNA sequence: TGTGCCAGCAGCTTGGGACAGGATCAGCCCCAGCATTTT.

The DNA of the CDR3 is TGTGCCAGCAGCGTAGAGGTGGGGGGGAACACTGAAGCTTTCTTT. Amino acids: CASSVEVGGNTEAFF. The chain couples TRBV9 to TRBJ1-1, with D maybe TRBD1 (5 bases). The germline gives CDR1 SGDLS, CDR2 YYNGEE. The CDR3 contains 15 residues. V lost 0 bases and J 1 base, leaving 10 bases between the germline ends. Variable domain in full (rest from reference TRBV9 and TRBJ1-1): DSGVTQTPKHLITATGQRVTLRCSPRSGDLSVYWYQQSLDQGLQFLIQYYNGEERAKGNILERFSAQQFPDLHSELNLSSLELGDSALYFCASSVEVGGNTEAFFGQGTRLTVV.

CDR3 nucleotides: TGTGCCAGCTCACCACGTACTCTTCCTGAAGGCACTGAAGCTTTCTTT. Translated, it gives CASSPRTLPEGTEAFF. This chain joins TRBV18 and TRBJ1-1, with no clear D. Germline CDR1 KGHSH, CDR2 LQKENI. The CDR3 length is 16 residues. Trimming left V 1 base short and J 4 bases short, with 16 bases between.

The chain links TRBV23-1 to TRBJ2-3; TRBD1 matches 7 bases. TRBV23-1 is noted as an ORF with a role that remains uncertain. The CDR3 has 15 residues. J was trimmed by 1 base and V by 0 bases; bases with no gene match: 1. CDR3 loop: CASSQSRGRTDTQYF. The CDR3 DNA sequence: TGCGCCAGCAGTCAATCGAGGGGGCGCACAGATACGCAGTATTTT.

The chain joins TRBV11-3 to TRBJ2-1, with D uncertain. V gave up 3 bases and J gave up 3 bases, with 6 bases separating them. The length of the CDR3 is 13 residues. Germline CDR1 is SGHNT and CDR2 is YENEEA. This CDR3 is CASSFRHYNEQFF. CDR3 nucleotide sequence: TGTGCCAGCAGCTTTAGACACTACAATGAGCAGTTCTTC.

The chain employs TRBV18 and TRBJ1-4; TRBD1 is a possible D gene (6 bases). The germline V and J ends were trimmed by 5 bases and 1 base, with 11 bases remaining between them. CDR1 and CDR2 (germline): KGHSH, LQKENI. This CDR3 has 15 amino acids. The CDR3 coding sequence is TGTGCCAGCTCAGCCGAACAGGGAACTAATGAAAAACTGTTTTTT. This sequence encodes CASSAEQGTNEKLFF.

This clone was seen only once. The V call is TRBV6-6, the J call TRBJ1-2; D is undetermined. There are 15 residues in the CDR3. Deletions cut 5 bases from V and 1 base from J, with 14 bases between. Germline V gives CDR1 MNHNY, CDR2 SVGAGI (reference sequence). The CDR3 DNA is TGTGCCAGCAGTCCCGGACTAGGAGTTAACTATGGCTACACCTTC. It specifies CASSPGLGVNYGYTF.

CDR3 coding DNA: TGTGCCAGCAGTGGGAGGACAGGGGGTGACATTCAGTACTTC. It codes for CASSGRTGGDIQYF. V is TRBV27 and J is TRBJ2-4, with TRBD1 matching over 10 bases. V was clipped by 5 bases and J by 8 bases; unmatched bases: 6. The CDR3 totals 14 residues. Germline CDR1 reads MNHEY; CDR2 reads SMNVEV (reference sequence).

This sequence joins TRBV6-5 and TRBJ2-2; the D gene is possibly TRBD1 (5 bases). The V end was cut by 8 bases, the J end by 4 bases, with 11 bases between. This CDR3 is built from 13 residues. Germline V CDR1 and CDR2: MNHEY, SVGAGI. CDR3 coding DNA: TGTGCCAGCCGATCAGGGCGCACCGGGGAGCTGTTTTTT. Amino acids: CASRSGRTGELFF.

The chain carries TRBV9 and TRBJ2-5, with TRBD1 matching over 9 bases. Germline V gene sequence: CDR1 SGDLS, CDR2 YYNGEE. CDR3 length: 15 residues. The ends lost 3 bases at V and 1 base at J; junction bases unmatched: 4. The CDR3 bases are TGTGCCAGCAGCGGAACGGGACAGGGCCAAGAGACCCAGTACTTC. This translates into CASSGTGQGQETQYF.

J is TRBJ2-7 and V is TRBV27, with 7 bases lining up with TRBD1. V lost 6 bases to trimming and J lost 3 bases; unmatched junction nucleotides: 11. The CDR3 has 15 amino acids. Germline loops: CDR1 MNHEY, CDR2 SMNVEV (reference sequence). CDR3 amino acids: CASRNIEGASYEQYF. CDR3 DNA: TGTGCCAGCAGAAACATCGAGGGGGCCAGCTACGAGCAGTACTTC.

The CDR3 region is CASSSGGLAAIHEQFF. In DNA, the CDR3 is TGTGCCAGCAGTTCCGGGGGACTAGCGGCTATCCATGAGCAGTTCTTC. This chain uses TRBV28 with TRBJ2-1; 11 nucleotides line up with TRBD2. This CDR3 has 16 residues. V dropped 4 bases and J dropped 8; count of bases not matched to a gene: 10. Per germline, CDR1 MDHEN and CDR2 SYDVKM.

The rearrangement uses TRBV11-3 and TRBJ2-6; D remains unclear. CDR1 SGHNT and CDR2 YENEEA come from the germline V gene. The germline V and J ends were trimmed by 1 base and 2 bases, with 6 bases remaining between them. The CDR3 totals 15 residues. CDR3 protein: CASSLGIAGANVLTF. CDR3 in DNA: TGTGCCAGCAGCTTAGGGATAGCTGGGGCCAACGTCCTGACTTTC. Looking up the rest from reference TRBV11-3 and TRBJ2-6 gives the full variable domain: EAGVVQSPRYKIIEKKQPVAFWCNPISGHNTLYWYLQNLGQGPELLIRYENEEAVDDSQLPKDRFSAERLKGVDSTLKIQPAELGDSAVYLCASSLGIAGANVLTFGAGSRLTVL.

Remarks on this clone: Other nucleotide sequences from this sample produce the same CDR3. This chain uses TRBV18 with TRBJ2-1, with 14 positions matching TRBD2. V shed 2 bases, J shed 0 bases, and the junction held 0 bases outside the gene matches. Germline values: CDR1 KGHSH, CDR2 LQKENI. This CDR3 comprises 17 residues. The CDR3 loop is CASSPGTSGSSYNEQFF. CDR3 in DNA: TGTGCCAGCTCACCAGGGACTAGCGGGAGCTCCTACAATGAGCAGTTCTTC.

This clone was observed once. The V and J genes are TRBV18 and TRBJ2-3, with D unclear. This CDR3 comprises 13 residues. The germline gives CDR1 KGHSH, CDR2 LQKENI. With 0 bases removed from V and 4 bases from J, the gap between germline ends came to 5 bases. The CDR3 loop is CASSPPHADTQYF. The DNA for the CDR3 is TGTGCCAGCTCACCACCCCACGCAGATACGCAGTATTTT. Full variable domain (missing parts from reference TRBV18 and TRBJ2-3): NAGVMQNPRHLVRRRGQEARLRCSPMKGHSHVYWYRQLPEEGLKFMVYLQKENIIDESGMPKERFSAEFPKEGPSILRIQQVVRGDSAAYFCASSPPHADTQYFGPGTRLTVL.

The chain couples TRBV11-2 to TRBJ1-1; 7 bases agree with TRBD1. In germline, CDR1 is SGHAT, CDR2 FQNNGV. With V trimmed by 5 bases and J by 4 bases, 4 bases remained unmatched. This CDR3 has 13 amino acids. This CDR3 reads CASSQTGATEAFF. The CDR3 DNA reads TGTGCCAGCAGCCAAACAGGGGCCACTGAAGCTTTCTTT.